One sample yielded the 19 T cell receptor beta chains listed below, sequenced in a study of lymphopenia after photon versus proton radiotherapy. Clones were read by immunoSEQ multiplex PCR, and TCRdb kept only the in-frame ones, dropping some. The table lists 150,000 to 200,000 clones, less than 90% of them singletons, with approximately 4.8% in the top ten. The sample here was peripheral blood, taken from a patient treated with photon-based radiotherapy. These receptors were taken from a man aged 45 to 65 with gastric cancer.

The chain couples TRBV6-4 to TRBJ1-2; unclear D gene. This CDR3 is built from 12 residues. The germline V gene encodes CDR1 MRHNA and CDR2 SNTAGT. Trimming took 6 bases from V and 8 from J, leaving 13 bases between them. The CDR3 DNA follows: TGTGCCAGCAGGGATACCGGCAGAGGCTACACCTTC. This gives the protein CASRDTGRGYTF.

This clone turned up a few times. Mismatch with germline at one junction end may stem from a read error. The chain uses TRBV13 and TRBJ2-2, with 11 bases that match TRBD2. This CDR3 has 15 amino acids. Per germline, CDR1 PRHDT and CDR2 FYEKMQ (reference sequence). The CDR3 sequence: CASRLAGGPTGELFF. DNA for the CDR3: TGTGCCAGCAGATTAGCGGGAGGGCCCACCGGGGAGCTGTTTTTT.

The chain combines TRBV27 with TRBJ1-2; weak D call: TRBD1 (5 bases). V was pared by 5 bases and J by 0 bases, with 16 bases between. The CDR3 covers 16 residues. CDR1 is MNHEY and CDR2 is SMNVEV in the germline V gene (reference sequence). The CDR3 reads CASSPLAGPANYGYTF. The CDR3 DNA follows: TGTGCCAGCAGTCCCCTAGCGGGGCCTGCTAACTATGGCTACACCTTC.

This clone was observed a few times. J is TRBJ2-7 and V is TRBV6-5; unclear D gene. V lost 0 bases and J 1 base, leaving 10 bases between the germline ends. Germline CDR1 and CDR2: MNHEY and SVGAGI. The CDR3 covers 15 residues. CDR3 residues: CASSYSGLLSYEQYF. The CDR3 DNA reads TGTGCCAGCAGTTACTCCGGATTACTATCCTACGAGCAGTACTTC.

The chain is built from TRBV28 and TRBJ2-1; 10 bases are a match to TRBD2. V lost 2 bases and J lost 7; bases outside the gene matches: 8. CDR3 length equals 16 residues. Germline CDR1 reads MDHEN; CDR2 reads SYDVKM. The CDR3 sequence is CASSLVVAGGGNEQFF. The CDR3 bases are TGTGCCAGCAGTTTAGTAGTAGCGGGAGGTGGGAATGAGCAGTTCTTC.

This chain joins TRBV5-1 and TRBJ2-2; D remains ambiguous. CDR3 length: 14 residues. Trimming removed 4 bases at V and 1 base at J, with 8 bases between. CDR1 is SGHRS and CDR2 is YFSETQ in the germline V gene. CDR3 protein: CASSEHGNTGELFF. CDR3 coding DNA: TGCGCCAGCAGCGAGCACGGGAACACCGGGGAGCTGTTTTTT. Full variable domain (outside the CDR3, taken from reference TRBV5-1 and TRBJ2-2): KAGVTQTPRYLIKTRGQQVTLSCSPISGHRSVSWYQQTPGQGLQFLFEYFSETQRNKGNFPGRFSGRQFSNSRSEMNVSTLELGDSALYLCASSEHGNTGELFFGEGSRLTVL.

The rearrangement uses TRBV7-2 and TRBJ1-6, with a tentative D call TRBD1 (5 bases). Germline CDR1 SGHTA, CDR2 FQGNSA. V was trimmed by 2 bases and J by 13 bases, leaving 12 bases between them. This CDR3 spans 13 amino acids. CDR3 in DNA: TGTGCCAGCAGCTTACCGGGGCTATTTCCCCTCCACTTT. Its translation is CASSLPGLFPLHF. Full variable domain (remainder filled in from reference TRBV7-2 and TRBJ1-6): GAGVSQSPSNKVTEKGKDVELRCDPISGHTALYWYRQSLGQGLEFLIYFQGNSAPDKSGLPSDRFSAERTGGSVSTLTIQRTQQEDSAVYLCASSLPGLFPLHFGNGTRLTVT.

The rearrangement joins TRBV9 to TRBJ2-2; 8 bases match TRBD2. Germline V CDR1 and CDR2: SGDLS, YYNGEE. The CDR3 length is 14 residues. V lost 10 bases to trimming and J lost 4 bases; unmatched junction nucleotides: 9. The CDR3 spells CASAGGGPTGELFF. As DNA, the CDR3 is TGTGCCTCCGCGGGGGGCGGACCCACCGGGGAGCTGTTTTTT.

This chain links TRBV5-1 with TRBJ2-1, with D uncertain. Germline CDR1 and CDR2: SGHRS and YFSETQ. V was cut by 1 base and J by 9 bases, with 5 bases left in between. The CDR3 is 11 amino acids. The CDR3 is CASSLSTEQFF. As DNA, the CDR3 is TGCGCCAGCAGCTTGAGTACTGAGCAGTTCTTC.

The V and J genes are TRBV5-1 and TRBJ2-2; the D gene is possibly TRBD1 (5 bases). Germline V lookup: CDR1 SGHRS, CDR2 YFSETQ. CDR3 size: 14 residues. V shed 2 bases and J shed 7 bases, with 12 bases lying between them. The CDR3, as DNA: TGCGCCAGCAGCTTAGGTTCCCAGGGCGGGGAGCTGTTTTTT. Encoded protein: CASSLGSQGGELFF.

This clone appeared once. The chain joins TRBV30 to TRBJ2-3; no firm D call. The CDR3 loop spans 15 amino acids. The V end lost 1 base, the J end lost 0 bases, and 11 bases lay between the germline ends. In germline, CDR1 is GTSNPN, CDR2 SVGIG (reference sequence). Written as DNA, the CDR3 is TGTGCCTGGAGTGAGAGTAGCTCAAGCACAGATACGCAGTATTTT. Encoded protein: CAWSESSSSTDTQYF.

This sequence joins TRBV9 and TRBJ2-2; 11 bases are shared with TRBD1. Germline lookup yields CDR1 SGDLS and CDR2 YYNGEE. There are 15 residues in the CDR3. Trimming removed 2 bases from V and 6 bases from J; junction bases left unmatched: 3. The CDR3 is CASSVSGQGAGELFF. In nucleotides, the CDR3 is TGTGCCAGCAGCGTCTCGGGACAGGGGGCCGGGGAGCTGTTTTTT.

The CDR3 reads CACKPGTELTEAFF. In DNA form, the CDR3 reads TGTGCCTGCAAGCCCGGGACAGAGCTCACTGAAGCTTTCTTT. The gene calls are TRBV6-6 and TRBJ1-1; 7 positions agree with TRBD1. Germline V lookup: CDR1 MNHNY, CDR2 SVGAGI (reference sequence). The CDR3 runs 14 residues. J lost 4 bases, V lost 11 bases, and 13 bases had no gene match.

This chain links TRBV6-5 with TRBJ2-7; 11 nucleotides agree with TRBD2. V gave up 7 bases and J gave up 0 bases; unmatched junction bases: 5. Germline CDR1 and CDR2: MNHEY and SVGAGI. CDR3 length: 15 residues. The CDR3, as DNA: TGTGCCAGCACGTTACTAGCGGGGGCCTCCTACGAGCAGTACTTC. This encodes CASTLLAGASYEQYF.

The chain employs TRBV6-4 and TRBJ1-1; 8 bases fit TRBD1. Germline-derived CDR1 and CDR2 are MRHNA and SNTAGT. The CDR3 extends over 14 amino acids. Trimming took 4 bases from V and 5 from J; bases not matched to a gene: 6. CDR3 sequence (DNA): TGTGCCAGCAGTGCAGACAGGGGAGGGACTGAAGCTTTCTTT. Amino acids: CASSADRGGTEAFF.

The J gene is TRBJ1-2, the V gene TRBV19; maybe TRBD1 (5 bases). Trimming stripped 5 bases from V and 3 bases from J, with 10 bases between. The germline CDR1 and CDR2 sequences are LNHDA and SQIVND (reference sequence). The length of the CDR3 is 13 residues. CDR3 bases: TGTGCCAGTAGTCCCGGGGCCCACTATGGCTACACCTTC. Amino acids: CASSPGAHYGYTF.

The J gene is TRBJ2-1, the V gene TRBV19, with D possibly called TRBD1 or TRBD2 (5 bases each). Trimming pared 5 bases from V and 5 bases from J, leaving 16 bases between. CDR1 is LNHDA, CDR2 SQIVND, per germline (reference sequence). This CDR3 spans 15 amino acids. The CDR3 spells CASSPRSGADNEQFF. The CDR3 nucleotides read TGTGCCAGTAGTCCCCGATCCGGGGCTGACAATGAGCAGTTCTTC. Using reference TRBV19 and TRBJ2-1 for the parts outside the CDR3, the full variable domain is DGGITQSPKYLFRKEGQNVTLSCEQNLNHDAMYWYRQDPGQGLRLIYYSQIVNDFQKGDIAEGYSVSREKKESFPLTVTSAQKNPTAFYLCASSPRSGADNEQFFGPGTRLTVL.

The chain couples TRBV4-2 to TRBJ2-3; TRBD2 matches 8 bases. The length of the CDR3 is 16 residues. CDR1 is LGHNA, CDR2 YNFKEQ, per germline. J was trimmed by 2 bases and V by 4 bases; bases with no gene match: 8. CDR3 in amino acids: CASSLAGGPSTDTQYF. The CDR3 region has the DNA TGTGCCAGCAGCCTCGCGGGAGGTCCATCCACAGATACGCAGTATTTT.

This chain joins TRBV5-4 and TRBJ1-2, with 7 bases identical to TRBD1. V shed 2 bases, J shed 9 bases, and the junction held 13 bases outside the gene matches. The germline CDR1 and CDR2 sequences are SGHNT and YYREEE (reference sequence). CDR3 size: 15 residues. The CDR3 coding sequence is TGTGCCAGCAGCTTAGAAAGACAGGGAGGACGAAGCTACACCTTC. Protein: CASSLERQGGRSYTF.